The 24 T cell receptor beta chains presented below share a single source sample, sequenced in a study of cytomegalovirus exposure and HLA in healthy donors. Both 60 Vbeta primers and 13 Jbeta primers went into the PCR. TCRdb's copy holds only in-frame clones and misses some; the assay was immunoSEQ multiplex PCR. The table records around 200,000 clones, roughly 84% of them present only once. The sequencing input was PBMCs. All receptors derive from a woman aged 45 to 65 in good health and CMV-seropositive.

The chain uses TRBV19 and TRBJ1-5; D not resolved. The length of the CDR3 is 16 residues. CDR1 is LNHDA and CDR2 is SQIVND in the germline V gene (reference sequence). V shed 4 bases and J shed 5 bases, with 18 bases lying between them. Here the CDR3 reads CASSKNLNTRDQPQHF. The DNA for the CDR3 is TGTGCCAGTAGTAAAAACCTGAACACTAGAGATCAGCCCCAGCATTTT.

CDR3 loop: CSVERLAGVTETQYF. In DNA, the CDR3 is TGCAGCGTTGAAAGGCTAGCGGGGGTTACGGAGACCCAGTACTTC. The V gene is TRBV29-1, the J gene TRBJ2-5; 10 positions match TRBD2. The CDR3 extends over 15 amino acids. Trimming cost V 2 bases and J 5 bases; bases outside gene matches: 8. Germline V lookup: CDR1 SQVTM, CDR2 ANQGSEA.

The chain carries TRBV7-6 and TRBJ1-1, with a weak D call TRBD1 (5 bases). V was pared by 6 bases and J by 0 bases, with 8 bases between. This CDR3 is 13 amino acids long. The germline V gene has CDR1 SGHVS and CDR2 FNYEAQ. CDR3: CASSKGLNTEAFF. The CDR3 bases are TGTGCCAGCAGTAAGGGGCTGAACACTGAAGCTTTCTTT.

This sequence joins TRBV7-9 and TRBJ2-1; the match to TRBD1 covers 10 bases. V trimming: 5 bases; J trimming: 7 bases; junction bases outside the gene matches: 5. This CDR3 contains 14 residues. Germline loops: CDR1 SEHNR, CDR2 FQNEAQ (reference sequence). The CDR3 DNA sequence: TGTGCCAGCAGCGTCCGGGACAGGGGTAATGAGCAGTTCTTC. This translates into CASSVRDRGNEQFF.

The chain couples TRBV7-2 to TRBJ2-1; tentative D call: TRBD2 (5 bases). From germline, CDR1 is SGHTA and CDR2 FQGNSA. Trimming cost V 5 bases and J 4 bases, with 15 bases left between them. The CDR3 covers 15 residues. The CDR3 loop reads CASSPQPGFYNEQFF. The CDR3 bases are TGTGCCAGCAGCCCCCAGCCGGGATTTTACAATGAGCAGTTCTTC.

This chain uses TRBV6-5 with TRBJ2-5; D uncertain. V was pared by 7 bases and J by 5 bases, with 8 bases between. This CDR3 is built from 11 residues. The germline V gene encodes CDR1 MNHEY and CDR2 SVGAGI. The CDR3 is CASKQTETQYF. The CDR3 bases are TGTGCCAGCAAGCAAACCGAGACCCAGTACTTC.

The V call is TRBV10-3, the J call TRBJ2-3; 12 bases match TRBD2. V dropped 4 bases and J dropped 1; count of bases not matched to a gene: 0. The CDR3 runs to 15 residues. Looked up from germline, CDR1 is ENHRY and CDR2 is SYGVKD. The chain's CDR3 is CAISGTSGGTDTQYF. Here the CDR3 DNA reads TGTGCCATCAGTGGGACTAGCGGGGGCACAGATACGCAGTATTTT.

The CDR3, as DNA: TGTGCCAGCACGCTTTCGGGGAACACTGAAGCTTTCTTT. Residues: CASTLSGNTEAFF. The chain joins TRBV5-5 to TRBJ1-1; no clear D gene. The CDR3 runs 13 residues. V lost 6 bases, J lost 1 base, and 10 bases lay in between. Germline assignment: CDR1 SGHKS and CDR2 YYEKEE (reference sequence).

V is TRBV4-3 and J is TRBJ1-2; D possibly corresponds to TRBD1 (6 bases). Germline assignment: CDR1 LGHNA and CDR2 YSLEER. The ends were cut back, 5 bases at V and 4 bases at J, with 17 bases in the middle. The CDR3 is 15 residues long. CDR3 region: CASSSQAGVGYGYTF. CDR3 bases: TGCGCCAGCAGCTCCCAAGCAGGGGTAGGCTATGGCTACACCTTC.

The J gene is TRBJ2-5, the V gene TRBV7-6; D not resolved. This CDR3 is 13 amino acids long. Germline V CDR1 and CDR2: SGHVS, FNYEAQ. Trimming shortened V by 4 bases and J by 1 base, and 7 bases separated the two germline ends. CDR3 DNA sequence: TGTGCCAGCAGCTCGTTACTCCAAGAGACCCAGTACTTC. This codes for CASSSLLQETQYF.

As concerns this clone: Germline and junction disagree at one end, which may indicate a read error. The chain is built from TRBV5-1 and TRBJ1-1, with unresolved D. CDR1 and CDR2 (germline): SGHRS, YFSETQ. CDR3 size: 14 residues. In DNA, the CDR3 is TGCGCCGGCAGCTTGACGGGGTGGAACACTGAAGCTTTCTTT. Its translation: CAGSLTGWNTEAFF.

The V and J genes are TRBV5-1 and TRBJ2-5; 8 nucleotides line up with TRBD2. The trim removed 4 bases at V and 3 bases at J, leaving 8 bases unmatched. The CDR3 contains 15 residues. The germline V gene encodes CDR1 SGHRS and CDR2 YFSETQ. This chain's CDR3 is CASSLLAGGEETQYF. The CDR3 nucleotides are TGCGCCAGCAGCCTCCTAGCCGGGGGGGAAGAGACCCAGTACTTC.

Details on this clone: The sample holds other DNA sequences that translate to the same CDR3. V and J are TRBV5-1 and TRBJ2-7; 9 positions match TRBD1. This CDR3 comprises 14 residues. Germline trimming cut 0 bases from V and 2 bases from J; bases unmatched to any gene: 0. CDR1 SGHRS and CDR2 YFSETQ come from the germline V gene. Here the CDR3 reads CASSLDRGPYEQYF. The DNA for the CDR3 is TGCGCCAGCAGCTTGGACAGGGGGCCCTACGAGCAGTACTTC.

The chain uses TRBV28 and TRBJ2-5; D call uncertain. This CDR3 is built from 13 residues. Germline V gene sequence: CDR1 MDHEN, CDR2 SYDVKM. V lost 6 bases and J lost 5, with 13 bases in between. CDR3 residues: CASRPTPPETQYF. Here the CDR3 DNA reads TGTGCCAGCAGGCCTACGCCTCCGGAGACCCAGTACTTC.

The genes are TRBV7-6 and TRBJ1-1, with D possibly TRBD1 on 5 matching bases. The germline V gene has CDR1 SGHVS and CDR2 FNYEAQ. The CDR3 extends over 15 amino acids. V was shortened by 3 bases and J by 5 bases, with 16 bases between the two germline ends. The CDR3 DNA reads as TGTGCCAGCAGCTTGGACGACAGTGGGAGGACTGAAGCTTTCTTT. Its translation is CASSLDDSGRTEAFF.

The J gene is TRBJ1-2, the V gene TRBV28, with 8 bases fitting TRBD1. In germline, CDR1 is MDHEN, CDR2 SYDVKM. The CDR3 extends over 14 amino acids. Germline trimming cut 2 bases from V and 8 bases from J; bases unmatched to any gene: 7. The CDR3: CASSLGQGGGGYTF. CDR3 sequence (DNA): TGTGCCAGCAGTTTAGGACAGGGAGGAGGCGGCTACACCTTC.

CDR3 DNA: TGTGCCAGCAGCGTAGAGGGGAAGGACACTGAAGCTTTCTTT. It specifies CASSVEGKDTEAFF. The chain uses TRBV9 and TRBJ1-1; possibly TRBD1 for D (5 bases). The germline V and J ends were trimmed by 0 bases and 3 bases, with 9 bases remaining between them. CDR1 and CDR2 (germline): SGDLS, YYNGEE. This CDR3 is 14 amino acids long.

With respect to this clone: The junction differs from germline at one of its ends, possibly a read error. The genes are TRBV7-9 and TRBJ2-4; weak D call: TRBD1 (7 bases). CDR1 and CDR2 from the germline V gene are SEHNR and FQNEAQ (reference sequence). The CDR3 consists of 13 residues. CDR3 bases: TGTTCCAGCATCGGAGACCTCAGGGGGGCTCAGTACTTC. Protein sequence: CSSIGDLRGAQYF.

This chain connects TRBV7-6 to TRBJ2-3; 14 nucleotides align to TRBD2. This CDR3 comprises 16 residues. Losses at the gene ends were 3 bases for V and 4 bases for J; bases not matched to a gene: 3. Per germline, CDR1 SGHVS and CDR2 FNYEAQ. CDR3 protein: CASSLGLAGVSDTQYF. CDR3 nucleotide sequence: TGTGCCAGCAGCTTGGGACTAGCGGGGGTCTCAGATACGCAGTATTTT. The full variable domain, rest sourced from reference TRBV7-6 and TRBJ2-3, is GAGVSQSPRYKVTKRGQDVALRCDPISGHVSLYWYRQALGQGPEFLTYFNYEAQQDKSGLPNDRFSAERPEGSISTLTIQRTEQRDSAMYRCASSLGLAGVSDTQYFGPGTRLTVL.

The CDR3 bases are TGTGCCAGCAGCCTCCGGACAGAGGGTGCCGGGGAGCTGTTTTTT. Its protein is CASSLRTEGAGELFF. The V gene is TRBV7-3, the J gene TRBJ2-2, with a possible D match to TRBD1 (6 bases). The ends were cut back, 5 bases at V and 6 bases at J, with 16 bases in the middle. From germline, CDR1 is SGHTA and CDR2 FQGTGA. The CDR3 covers 15 residues.

This clone was seen just once. The CDR3 region is CASSISRTDQPQHF. In DNA, the CDR3 is TGTGCCAGTAGTATATCGCGTACGGATCAGCCCCAGCATTTT. The chain is built from TRBV19 and TRBJ1-5; D is ambiguous. The CDR3 sequence is 14 residues long. Trimming removed 2 bases at V and 5 bases at J, with 10 bases between. The V gene's germline CDR1 is LNHDA and CDR2 SQIVND (reference sequence).

In this sample, this clone turned up once. The genes are TRBV5-6 and TRBJ2-2; 7 bases line up with TRBD2. The CDR3 is made up of 14 amino acids. V shed 4 bases and J 3 bases; nucleotides not matched to a gene: 3. Looked up from germline, CDR1 is SGHDT and CDR2 is YYEEEE. DNA for the CDR3: TGTGCCAGCAGCGGTAGCGGGCACACCGGGGAGCTGTTTTTT. Translating it yields CASSGSGHTGELFF.

V usage is TRBV18 and J usage is TRBJ2-3, with TRBD2 matching 8 bases. The V gene end was trimmed by 2 bases and the J gene end by 7 bases; junction bases not matched to a gene: 8. CDR1 is KGHSH and CDR2 is LQKENI in the germline V gene. This CDR3 is built from 15 residues. The CDR3: CASSPIGGATNTQYF. In nucleotides, the CDR3 is TGTGCCAGCTCACCAATCGGGGGGGCCACGAATACGCAGTATTTT.

The rearrangement joins TRBV6-5 to TRBJ2-2, with D unresolved. Germline assignment: CDR1 MNHEY and CDR2 SVGAGI. Trimming removed 6 bases at V and 1 base at J, with 9 bases between. The CDR3 totals 14 residues. The CDR3 coding sequence is TGTGCCAGCAGGGCCACGGGGAACACCGGGGAGCTGTTTTTT. This codes for CASRATGNTGELFF.